These T cell receptor beta chains were read from a single sample in a study of blood T cell repertoires in COVID-19. This table comes from immunoSEQ multiplex PCR, and its TCRdb copy is limited to in-frame clones, with some not included. The sample holds 250,000 to 300,000 clones, roughly 90% seen once. Source material: PBMCs or T cells enriched from blood (not recorded which). Receptors originate from a woman between 40 and 50 years old who had recovered from COVID-19. Each CDR3 is given with its conserved first and last residue. Each record gives: CDR3 protein, CDR3 DNA, J gene, clone size, D gene, V gene. The D gene is left open where the match is weak. Expanded clones get a size class; other rows say once, few or many, or leave the size out.

cdr3_aa: CASSDIRSTEAFF
cdr3_nt: TGTGCCAGCAGTGATATCCGGAGCACTGAAGCTTTCTTT
j_call: TRBJ1-1
clone_size: NA
d_call: NA
v_call: TRBV2

cdr3_aa: CASSQEVLRALNTGELFF
cdr3_nt: TGTGCCAGCAGCCAAGAGGTCTTGAGGGCCCTCAACACCGGGGAGCTGTTTTTT
j_call: TRBJ2-2
clone_size: NA
d_call: NA
v_call: TRBV7-2

cdr3_aa: CASSPPRAPYEQYF
cdr3_nt: TGTGCCAGCAGTCCTCCCAGGGCCCCCTACGAGCAGTACTTC
j_call: TRBJ2-7
clone_size: once
d_call: NA
v_call: TRBV6-5

cdr3_aa: CATQGDNSPLHF
cdr3_nt: TGTGCCACACAGGGCGATAATTCACCCCTCCACTTT
j_call: TRBJ1-6
clone_size: NA
d_call: NA
v_call: TRBV10-3

cdr3_aa: CASSAEQGYGYTF
cdr3_nt: TGTGCCAGCAGCGCCGAACAGGGCTATGGCTACACCTTC
j_call: TRBJ1-2
clone_size: NA
d_call: NA
v_call: TRBV9

cdr3_aa: CASSRLTGPAVGNQPQHF
cdr3_nt: TGTGCCAGCAGTCGCCTGACAGGTCCGGCGGTAGGAAATCAGCCCCAGCATTTT
j_call: TRBJ1-5
clone_size: NA
d_call: NA
v_call: TRBV27

cdr3_aa: CASSAGQVGNQPQHF
cdr3_nt: TGTGCCAGCAGCGCGGGACAGGTGGGAAATCAGCCCCAGCATTTT
j_call: TRBJ1-5
clone_size: NA
d_call: TRBD1
v_call: TRBV7-2

cdr3_aa: CASSQAPGGTEAFF
cdr3_nt: TGCGCCAGCAGCCAAGCCCCAGGGGGTACTGAAGCTTTCTTT
j_call: TRBJ1-1
clone_size: NA
d_call: TRBD1
v_call: TRBV4-1

cdr3_aa: CASSSGGGSGNTIYF
cdr3_nt: TGTGCCAGCAGCTCCGGGGGGGGCTCTGGAAACACCATATATTTT
j_call: TRBJ1-3
clone_size: NA
d_call: NA
v_call: TRBV7-9

cdr3_aa: CASTPSTAEGRGYTF
cdr3_nt: TGTGCCAGCACCCCGAGTACGGCAGAAGGGAGAGGCTACACCTTC
j_call: TRBJ1-2
clone_size: NA
d_call: NA
v_call: TRBV4-2

cdr3_aa: CASSLDLVSTNYGYTF
cdr3_nt: TGTGCCAGCAGCTTAGACCTAGTATCCACTAACTATGGCTACACCTTC
j_call: TRBJ1-2
clone_size: NA
d_call: NA
v_call: TRBV7-8

cdr3_aa: CASSYSIQGEYEQYF
cdr3_nt: TGTGCCAGCAGTTACTCGATCCAAGGAGAATACGAGCAGTACTTC
j_call: TRBJ2-7
clone_size: NA
d_call: NA
v_call: TRBV6-5

cdr3_aa: CATSDSGTSGEREQFF
cdr3_nt: TGTGCCACCAGTGATTCCGGGACTAGCGGGGAAAGGGAGCAGTTCTTC
j_call: TRBJ2-1
clone_size: NA
d_call: TRBD2
v_call: TRBV24-1

cdr3_aa: CASSPGLAGDGQYF
cdr3_nt: TGTGCCAGCAGCCCGGGACTAGCGGGAGACGGGCAGTACTTC
j_call: TRBJ2-7
clone_size: NA
d_call: TRBD2
v_call: TRBV7-9

cdr3_aa: CASSVLAGGPTGELFF
cdr3_nt: TGTGCCAGCAGCGTACTAGCGGGAGGGCCTACCGGGGAGCTGTTTTTT
j_call: TRBJ2-2
clone_size: NA
d_call: TRBD2
v_call: TRBV2

cdr3_aa: CASSPRTGAPYEQYF
cdr3_nt: TGTGCCAGCAGCCCCCGGACAGGGGCCCCCTACGAGCAGTACTTC
j_call: TRBJ2-7
clone_size: NA
d_call: TRBD1
v_call: TRBV28

cdr3_aa: CASSPTKGNEQFF
cdr3_nt: TGTGCCAGCAGTCCCACCAAGGGGAATGAGCAGTTCTTC
j_call: TRBJ2-1
clone_size: NA
d_call: NA
v_call: TRBV7-2

cdr3_aa: CASSVALAVDTQYF
cdr3_nt: TGTGCCAGCAGCGTAGCACTAGCGGTAGATACGCAGTATTTT
j_call: TRBJ2-3
clone_size: NA
d_call: TRBD2
v_call: TRBV9

cdr3_aa: CASSIWRTSGGGTDTQYF
cdr3_nt: TGTGCCAGTAGTATTTGGAGGACTAGCGGGGGTGGCACAGATACGCAGTATTTT
j_call: TRBJ2-3
clone_size: NA
d_call: TRBD2
v_call: TRBV19

cdr3_aa: CASSYIWDRDSPLHF
cdr3_nt: TGTGCCAGCAGTTATATATGGGACAGGGACTCACCCCTCCACTTT
j_call: TRBJ1-6
clone_size: NA
d_call: TRBD1
v_call: TRBV6-5

cdr3_aa: CSVQGGNYNEQFF
cdr3_nt: TGCAGCGTTCAGGGGGGAAACTACAATGAGCAGTTCTTC
j_call: TRBJ2-1
clone_size: NA
d_call: NA
v_call: TRBV29-1

cdr3_aa: CASSLVSRGGETQYF
cdr3_nt: TGTGCCAGCAGCTTGGTATCGCGCGGGGGCGAGACCCAGTACTTC
j_call: TRBJ2-5
clone_size: once
d_call: NA
v_call: TRBV5-6

cdr3_aa: CASSPAGGVNTGELFF
cdr3_nt: TGTGCCAGCAGCCCCGCGGGAGGGGTCAACACCGGGGAGCTGTTTTTT
j_call: TRBJ2-2
clone_size: NA
d_call: TRBD2
v_call: TRBV7-3

cdr3_aa: CASSYTTNEYEAFF
cdr3_nt: TGTGCCAGCAGTTACACGACTAACGAATATGAAGCTTTCTTT
j_call: TRBJ1-1
clone_size: few
d_call: NA
v_call: TRBV6-2/TRBV6-3

cdr3_aa: CASSSARKRGAYEQFF
cdr3_nt: TGTGCCAGCAGTTCCGCCAGGAAGCGGGGGGCCTATGAGCAGTTCTTC
j_call: TRBJ2-1
clone_size: NA
d_call: TRBD2
v_call: TRBV27

cdr3_aa: CASSARLAGGSSSYEQYF
cdr3_nt: TGCGCCAGCAGCGCTCGACTAGCGGGAGGTTCGAGCTCCTACGAGCAGTACTTC
j_call: TRBJ2-7
clone_size: NA
d_call: TRBD2
v_call: TRBV4-1

cdr3_aa: CASRPYQGKAYEQYF
cdr3_nt: TGTGCCAGCCGGCCCTATCAGGGGAAGGCCTACGAGCAGTACTTC
j_call: TRBJ2-7
clone_size: NA
d_call: NA
v_call: TRBV2

cdr3_aa: CSGRTTEPYEQYF
cdr3_nt: TGCAGCGGTCGGACTACCGAACCCTACGAGCAGTACTTC
j_call: TRBJ2-7
clone_size: NA
d_call: NA
v_call: TRBV29-1

cdr3_aa: CASSPTGDQPQHF
cdr3_nt: TGCGCCAGCAGCCCTACAGGGGATCAGCCCCAGCATTTT
j_call: TRBJ1-5
clone_size: NA
d_call: TRBD1
v_call: TRBV5-1

cdr3_aa: CASSLAHKNSPLHF
cdr3_nt: TGTGCCAGCAGCTTAGCGCACAAGAATTCACCCCTCCACTTT
j_call: TRBJ1-6
clone_size: once
d_call: NA
v_call: TRBV7-9

cdr3_aa: CASSSTPGQGNYGYTF
cdr3_nt: TGTGCCAGCAGCTCCACGCCGGGACAGGGGAACTATGGCTACACCTTC
j_call: TRBJ1-2
clone_size: NA
d_call: TRBD1
v_call: TRBV7-3

cdr3_aa: CAWSMQYNSPLHF
cdr3_nt: TGTGCCTGGAGTATGCAGTATAATTCACCCCTCCACTTT
j_call: TRBJ1-6
clone_size: NA
d_call: NA
v_call: TRBV30

cdr3_aa: CASAGQGYGYTF
cdr3_nt: TGTGCCAGCGCTGGACAGGGTTATGGCTACACCTTC
j_call: TRBJ1-2
clone_size: NA
d_call: TRBD1
v_call: TRBV6-5

cdr3_aa: CSVGVTGGPNEKLFF
cdr3_nt: TGCAGCGTTGGGGTGACGGGAGGGCCGAATGAAAAACTGTTTTTT
j_call: TRBJ1-4
clone_size: NA
d_call: NA
v_call: TRBV29-1

cdr3_aa: CASPSLTEAFF
cdr3_nt: TGTGCCAGCCCAAGCCTCACTGAAGCTTTCTTT
j_call: TRBJ1-1
clone_size: few
d_call: NA
v_call: TRBV19

cdr3_aa: CASSLNGNLNNSPLHF
cdr3_nt: TGCGCCAGCAGCCTGAACGGGAATCTAAATAATTCACCCCTCCACTTT
j_call: TRBJ1-6
clone_size: NA
d_call: NA
v_call: TRBV5-1

cdr3_aa: CASSTRDRNTEAFF
cdr3_nt: TGTGCCAGCAGTACAAGGGACAGGAACACTGAAGCTTTCTTT
j_call: TRBJ1-1
clone_size: NA
d_call: TRBD1
v_call: TRBV27

cdr3_aa: CAWSVRGLGNTIYF
cdr3_nt: TGTGCCTGGAGTGTTCGGGGACTGGGAAACACCATATATTTT
j_call: TRBJ1-3
clone_size: NA
d_call: NA
v_call: TRBV30